Presented here are 9 T cell receptor beta chains from one specimen sequenced in a study of Graves' ophthalmopathy and Graves' hyperthyroidism. Investigators amplified TCR beta CDR3 regions from RNA transcripts. In the first round, RT-PCR was carried out with HTBI primers, and a multiplex PCR formed the second round. TCRdb itself ran the multiplex PCR reads through MiXCR, one entry per CDR3 protein. The repertoire consists of some 210,000 distinct CDR3 sequences, with around 30% occurring once and the leading ten covering around 9.8%. The specimen sequenced was peripheral blood. The source is a man in his forties or fifties with Graves' ophthalmopathy.

This clonotype was seen ten or more times. The rearrangement joins TRBV2 to TRBJ2-4; 7 bases are shared with TRBD1. Germline values: CDR1 SNHLY, CDR2 FYNNEI. The CDR3 consists of 15 residues. Germline trimming cut 6 bases from V and 5 bases from J; bases unmatched to any gene: 10. The CDR3 spells CASRPKTGSENIQYF. The CDR3 DNA is TGTGCCAGCAGGCCCAAGACAGGGTCGGAAAACATTCAGTACTTC. The entire variable domain, with the rest obtained from reference TRBV2 and TRBJ2-4, is as follows: EPEVTQTPSHQVTQMGQEVILRCVPISNHLYFYWYRQILGQKVEFLVSFYNNEISEKSEIFDDQFSVERPDGSNFTLKIRSTKLEDSAMYFCASRPKTGSENIQYFGAGTRLSVL.

Ten or more counts support this clonotype. The chain uses TRBV29-1 and TRBJ2-7; D tentatively fits TRBD1 or TRBD2 (6 bases each). Germline V gives CDR1 SQVTM, CDR2 ANQGSEA. Trimming stripped 7 bases from V and 4 bases from J, with 14 bases between. This CDR3 spans 12 amino acids. CDR3: CSARTGAYEQYF. The CDR3 coding sequence is TGCAGCGCCAGAACGGGGGCGTACGAGCAGTACTTC.

This clonotype was counted at least ten times. The chain joins TRBV18 to TRBJ2-7, with D possibly matching TRBD2 (6 bases). Germline values: CDR1 KGHSH, CDR2 LQKENI. The CDR3 sequence is 16 residues long. V gave up 3 bases and J gave up 6 bases, with 21 bases separating them. The CDR3 DNA is TGTGCCAGCTCACCTCAAACGGGACTCCCTTCTTTCGAGCAGTACTTC. It yields the protein CASSPQTGLPSFEQYF.

The genes are TRBV24-1 and TRBJ2-5; a possible D gene is TRBD1 (5 bases). This CDR3 contains 15 residues. Germline assignment: CDR1 KGHDR and CDR2 SFDVKD. V lost 1 base, J lost 2 bases, and 10 bases lay in between. The CDR3 DNA reads TGTGCCACCAGTGATTTTCTAGGGGCGCAAGAGACCCAGTACTTC. Translating it yields CATSDFLGAQETQYF.

This clonotype was recorded many times. The J gene is TRBJ2-7, the V gene TRBV28; a weak D match, TRBD1 (6 bases). Germline-derived CDR1 and CDR2 are MDHEN and SYDVKM. Trimming left V 5 bases short and J 4 bases short, with 18 bases between. The CDR3 extends over 15 amino acids. The DNA for the CDR3 is TGTGCCAGCAGTCCCCGCGAGGACAGTGCTTACGAGCAGTACTTC. Its translation: CASSPREDSAYEQYF.

The J gene is TRBJ2-5, the V gene TRBV29-1; 7 positions agree with TRBD2. Germline CDR1 is SQVTM and CDR2 is ANQGSEA. V trimming: 1 base; J trimming: 7 bases; junction bases outside the gene matches: 12. The CDR3 runs to 15 residues. Here the CDR3 DNA reads TGCAGCGTTGAAGGGGGTGGCGGGAGTTTGGTGACCCAGTACTTC. It yields the protein CSVEGGGGSLVTQYF.

This CDR3 reads CASRRGKGQGRRTGELFF. Here the CDR3 DNA reads TGTGCCAGCAGGAGGGGTAAAGGACAGGGACGGAGGACCGGGGAGCTGTTTTTT. The chain joins TRBV6-2 or TRBV6-3 to TRBJ2-2; 8 positions match TRBD1. Germline V gives CDR1 MNHEY, CDR2 SVGEGT. V was clipped by 6 bases and J by 5 bases; unmatched bases: 17. This CDR3 is built from 18 residues.

V gene TRBV24-1 combines with J gene TRBJ1-2, with a possible D match to TRBD1 (5 bases). The V and J ends lost 8 bases and 2 bases respectively, with 8 bases between them. CDR3 length equals 12 residues. Looked up from germline, CDR1 is KGHDR and CDR2 is SFDVKD. CDR3 sequence reads: CATKDTNYGYTF. CDR3 in DNA: TGTGCCACCAAGGACACCAACTATGGCTACACCTTC.

The rearrangement joins TRBV28 to TRBJ2-1, with D maybe TRBD2 (6 bases). In germline, CDR1 is MDHEN, CDR2 SYDVKM. This CDR3 has 17 residues. Deletions cut 2 bases from V and 8 bases from J, with 22 bases between. As DNA, the CDR3 is TGTGCCAGCAGTTTAGAGGCCGCGACTAGGGCTGGTGATGAGCAGTTCTTC. Translating it yields CASSLEAATRAGDEQFF.